This T cell receptor beta chain was observed in a study of TIL therapy for anti-PD-1-resistant metastatic lung cancer. Study at large: Tumors carried a median around 1.4 non-synonymous mutations per megabase.

Sequencing used immunoSEQ v3. Repertoires were generated with immunoSEQ multiplex PCR, while TCRdb's copy carries only in-frame clones and drops some. The sample lists 25,000 to 30,000 clones; 63% were seen once. Time point of the sample: pre-treatment sample, taken before nivolumab and TIL therapy. Most excised metastases sampled were pleural nodules or supraclavicular lymph nodes. Tumors were harvested before any PD-1/PD-L1 blockade. Patients were adults with stage 4 NSCLC. This CDR3 has 15 amino acids. With 0 bases removed from V and 2 bases from J, the gap between germline ends came to 11 bases. Germline CDR1 and CDR2: LNHNV and YYDKDF (reference sequence).

The source material was tumor tissue, sampled at baseline. The J gene is TRBJ2-7, the V gene TRBV15; D gene ambiguous. The TCR originated in a woman between 30 and 85 years old with non-small cell lung cancer. The CDR3 DNA sequence: TGTGCCACCAGCAGAGATCCTATAAGTACCTACGAGCAGTACTTC. Translating it yields CATSRDPISTYEQYF.